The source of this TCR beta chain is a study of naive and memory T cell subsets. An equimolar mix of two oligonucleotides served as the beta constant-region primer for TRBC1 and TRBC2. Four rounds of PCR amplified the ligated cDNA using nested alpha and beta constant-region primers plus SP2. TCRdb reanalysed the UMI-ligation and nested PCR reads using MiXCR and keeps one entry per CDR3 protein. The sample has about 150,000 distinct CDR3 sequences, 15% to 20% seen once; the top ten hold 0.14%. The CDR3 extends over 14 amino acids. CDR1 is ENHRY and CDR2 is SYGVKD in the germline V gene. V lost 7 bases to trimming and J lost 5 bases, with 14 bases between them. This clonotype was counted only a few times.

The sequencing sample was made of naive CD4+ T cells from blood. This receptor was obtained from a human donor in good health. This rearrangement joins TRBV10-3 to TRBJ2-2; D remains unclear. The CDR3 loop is CAIKRSYPTGELFF. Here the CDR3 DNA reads TGTGCCATCAAGAGGAGCTACCCAACCGGGGAGCTGTTTTTT.